This entry lists 23 T cell receptor beta chains sequenced from one sample in a study of blood T cell repertoires in COVID-19. TCRdb's table, derived via immunoSEQ multiplex PCR, lists solely in-frame clones and lacks some. The data contain approximately 200,000 clones, approximately 80% of them seen just once; the ten biggest clones take up 7.5% to 10%. The specimen sequenced was PBMCs or T cells enriched from blood (not recorded which). The receptor source for this set is a man aged 40-50 years who had recovered from COVID-19.

V is TRBV7-2 and J is TRBJ2-1; D call uncertain. The CDR3 loop spans 12 amino acids. V shed 11 bases and J shed 1 base, with 9 bases lying between them. Germline assignment: CDR1 SGHTA and CDR2 FQGNSA. The CDR3 nucleotides read TGTGCCTCCCGGTTATCCTACAATGAGCAGTTCTTC. It codes for CASRLSYNEQFF. The variable domain in full, with the rest retrieved from reference TRBV7-2 and TRBJ2-1, is GAGVSQSPSNKVTEKGKDVELRCDPISGHTALYWYRQSLGQGLEFLIYFQGNSAPDKSGLPSDRFSAERTGGSVSTLTIQRTQQEDSAVYLCASRLSYNEQFFGPGTRLTVL.

The CDR3 here is CASSFPGGQPQHF. CDR3 in DNA: TGTGCCAGTAGTTTCCCCGGGGGACAGCCCCAGCATTTT. The chain uses TRBV19 and TRBJ1-5; D may be TRBD1 (5 bases). Germline assignment: CDR1 LNHDA and CDR2 SQIVND (reference sequence). The CDR3 spans 13 residues. Trimming removed 5 bases from V and 7 bases from J, with 12 bases in between.

V is TRBV7-8 and J is TRBJ1-5; 8 bases map to TRBD1. Germline V gives CDR1 SGHVS, CDR2 FQNEAQ. The CDR3 extends over 13 amino acids. Trimming took 3 bases from V and 7 from J; bases not matched to a gene: 2. CDR3 sequence reads: CASSLGQDQPQHF. The CDR3 DNA sequence: TGTGCCAGCAGCTTGGGACAGGACCAGCCCCAGCATTTT.

Only a few counts were recorded for this clone. The same CDR3 can be traced to other DNA sequences in this sample. This chain joins TRBV2 and TRBJ2-2; D gene uncertain. The germline V and J ends were trimmed by 4 bases and 1 base, with 4 bases remaining between them. The CDR3 length is 13 residues. The germline V gene has CDR1 SNHLY and CDR2 FYNNEI. CDR3 sequence: CASSGLNTGELFF. The CDR3, as DNA: TGTGCCAGCAGTGGTCTGAACACCGGGGAGCTGTTTTTT.

This clone has more than one count but fewer than ten. This chain joins TRBV19 and TRBJ1-5; 7 bases are shared with TRBD1. CDR1 and CDR2 from the germline V gene are LNHDA and SQIVND (reference sequence). This CDR3 is 22 amino acids long. The J segment lost 0 bases and the V segment lost 1 base, leaving 21 bases of the junction unmatched. DNA for the CDR3: TGTGCCAGTAGTATAGTCAGGTCGAGGTGGGACAGCCTAAGGGCTAGCAATCAGCCCCAGCATTTT. It codes for CASSIVRSRWDSLRASNQPQHF.

The chain recombines TRBV30 with TRBJ1-1, with TRBD1 as a possible D gene (5 bases). The V end lost 3 bases, the J end lost 3 bases, and 14 bases lay between the germline ends. The CDR3 runs to 14 residues. Germline V gene data show CDR1 as GTSNPN and CDR2 as SVGIG (reference sequence). CDR3 loop: CAWRAGRADTEAFF. The DNA for the CDR3 is TGTGCCTGGAGGGCCGGCAGGGCGGACACTGAAGCTTTCTTT.

This clone was counted once. The rearrangement joins TRBV5-6 to TRBJ1-1; tentatively, D is TRBD1 (6 bases). The CDR3 is 14 residues long. The V and J ends lost 4 bases and 0 bases respectively, with 10 bases between them. Germline-derived CDR1 and CDR2 are SGHDT and YYEEEE. The CDR3 DNA reads as TGTGCCAGCAGCCGCGGACAGTTGAACACTGAAGCTTTCTTT. Protein: CASSRGQLNTEAFF.

The chain's CDR3 is CATPAGQPQHF. In DNA form, the CDR3 reads TGTGCCACCCCCGCCGGGCAGCCCCAGCATTTT. The chain uses TRBV15 and TRBJ1-5, with D unresolved. This CDR3 has 11 amino acids. The germline V and J ends were trimmed by 8 bases and 7 bases, with 9 bases remaining between them. Germline V gives CDR1 LNHNV, CDR2 YYDKDF (reference sequence).

The chain has TRBV19 and TRBJ2-1; 9 nucleotides line up with TRBD2. The CDR3 has 16 residues. Germline values: CDR1 LNHDA, CDR2 SQIVND (reference sequence). The J segment lost 4 bases and the V segment lost 7 bases, leaving 11 bases of the junction unmatched. The CDR3 loop is CASKPRASGAYNEQFF. CDR3 bases: TGTGCCAGTAAGCCCCGGGCTAGCGGGGCGTACAATGAGCAGTTCTTC.

The V gene is TRBV7-6, the J gene TRBJ2-1; 8 bases fit TRBD2. V lost 5 bases to trimming and J lost 8 bases; unmatched junction nucleotides: 11. Germline V gives CDR1 SGHVS, CDR2 FNYEAQ. CDR3 length equals 15 residues. The CDR3: CASSPSQSGSHEQFF. CDR3 nucleotide sequence: TGTGCCAGCAGCCCGAGTCAGAGCGGGAGTCATGAGCAGTTCTTC.

The rearrangement links TRBV3-1 (or the pseudogene TRBV3-2) to TRBJ1-4; 10 nucleotides align to TRBD1. V gave up 0 bases and J gave up 8 bases; unmatched junction bases: 6. Germline V gene sequence: CDR1 LGHDT, CDR2 YNNKEL (reference sequence). The CDR3 is 16 residues long. CDR3 loop: CASSQDWGTGDEKLFF. CDR3 DNA: TGTGCCAGCAGCCAAGATTGGGGGACAGGGGACGAAAAACTGTTTTTT.

This clone appeared once. This chain connects TRBV9 to TRBJ1-2; TRBD1 matches at 8 bases. Germline-derived CDR1 and CDR2 are SGDLS and YYNGEE. This CDR3 is built from 20 residues. The V and J ends lost 4 bases and 6 bases, in that order; junction bases with no gene match: 26. The CDR3 here is CASSPPLGGRSFTGGDGYTF. The CDR3 DNA follows: TGTGCCAGCAGCCCCCCTTTAGGAGGGCGTTCCTTCACAGGGGGGGATGGCTACACCTTC.

The V call is TRBV19, the J call TRBJ1-1, with D possibly matching TRBD1 (5 bases). Germline lookup yields CDR1 LNHDA and CDR2 SQIVND (reference sequence). The CDR3 contains 15 residues. The ends were cut back, 6 bases at V and 6 bases at J, with 20 bases in the middle. The CDR3 DNA is TGTGCCAGTAGGAAGGGAGGGCAGGGAACCGCTGAAGCTTTCTTT. Its protein is CASRKGGQGTAEAFF. Based on the CDR3 plus reference TRBV19 and TRBJ1-1, the full variable domain is DGGITQSPKYLFRKEGQNVTLSCEQNLNHDAMYWYRQDPGQGLRLIYYSQIVNDFQKGDIAEGYSVSREKKESFPLTVTSAQKNPTAFYLCASRKGGQGTAEAFFGQGTRLTVV.

The CDR3 spells CASSTLAGGQEDTQYF. The CDR3 bases are TGTGCCAGCAGCACATTAGCGGGGGGGCAGGAAGATACGCAGTATTTT. V and J are TRBV7-9 and TRBJ2-3, with 11 bases that match TRBD2. Germline-derived CDR1 and CDR2 are SEHNR and FQNEAQ (reference sequence). The CDR3 length is 16 residues. Trimming removed 5 bases from V and 5 bases from J; junction bases left unmatched: 9. The full variable domain, its missing parts supplied by reference TRBV7-9 and TRBJ2-3, is DTGVSQNPRHKITKRGQNVTFRCDPISEHNRLYWYRQTLGQGPEFLTYFQNEAQLEKSRLLSDRFSAERPKGSFSTLEIQRTEQGDSAMYLCASSTLAGGQEDTQYFGPGTRLTVL.

J is TRBJ2-7 and V is TRBV5-6; 7 bases match TRBD2. Germline V lookup: CDR1 SGHDT, CDR2 YYEEEE. Germline trimming cut 0 bases from V and 2 bases from J; bases unmatched to any gene: 8. The CDR3 has 16 amino acids. DNA for the CDR3: TGTGCCAGCAGCTTGGGCCTAGCGGAGACTCCCTACGAGCAGTACTTC. The encoded protein is CASSLGLAETPYEQYF.

This clone appeared a few times. CDR3 DNA: TGTGCCAGCTCACATGGTCAGGGGCACACTGAAGCTTTCTTT. Its protein is CASSHGQGHTEAFF. The gene calls are TRBV18 and TRBJ1-1; maybe TRBD1 (6 bases). The CDR3 is made up of 14 amino acids. V lost 4 bases to trimming and J lost 3 bases, with 12 bases between them. Germline V lookup: CDR1 KGHSH, CDR2 LQKENI. Full variable domain (outside the CDR3, taken from reference TRBV18 and TRBJ1-1): NAGVMQNPRHLVRRRGQEARLRCSPMKGHSHVYWYRQLPEEGLKFMVYLQKENIIDESGMPKERFSAEFPKEGPSILRIQQVVRGDSAAYFCASSHGQGHTEAFFGQGTRLTVV.

This sequence joins TRBV7-9 and TRBJ2-5; 7 positions agree with TRBD1. The trim removed 5 bases at V and 3 bases at J, leaving 6 bases unmatched. The length of the CDR3 is 14 residues. Germline lookup yields CDR1 SEHNR and CDR2 FQNEAQ (reference sequence). The CDR3 spells CASSPWDRKETQYF. CDR3 coding DNA: TGTGCCAGCAGCCCTTGGGACAGAAAAGAGACCCAGTACTTC. The full variable domain, rest sourced from reference TRBV7-9 and TRBJ2-5, is DTGVSQNPRHKITKRGQNVTFRCDPISEHNRLYWYRQTLGQGPEFLTYFQNEAQLEKSRLLSDRFSAERPKGSFSTLEIQRTEQGDSAMYLCASSPWDRKETQYFGPGTRLLVL.

The chain employs TRBV2 and TRBJ1-2; TRBD1 matches 7 bases. V lost 6 bases and J lost 1; bases outside the gene matches: 11. Germline assignment: CDR1 SNHLY and CDR2 FYNNEI. This CDR3 contains 16 residues. CDR3 DNA sequence: TGTGCCAGCAGCGCTCGCCGGGACAGCCATAACTATGGCTACACCTTC. The encoded protein is CASSARRDSHNYGYTF.

The chain carries TRBV5-6 and TRBJ2-7; the match to TRBD1 covers 8 bases. Losses at the gene ends were 7 bases for V and 3 bases for J; bases not matched to a gene: 9. Germline-derived CDR1 and CDR2 are SGHDT and YYEEEE. The CDR3 loop spans 14 amino acids. This chain's CDR3 is CASGFTGGSYEQYF. The CDR3 nucleotides read TGTGCCAGCGGATTTACAGGGGGGAGCTACGAGCAGTACTTC.

V is TRBV30 and J is TRBJ2-3; TRBD2 agrees at 14 bases. The germline V gene has CDR1 GTSNPN and CDR2 SVGIG (reference sequence). V gave up 4 bases and J gave up 11 bases; unmatched junction bases: 8. CDR3 length: 14 amino acids. CDR3 sequence (DNA): TGTGCCTGGACCAGACCCGGGACTAGCGGGAGGCAGTATTTT. Translation gives CAWTRPGTSGRQYF.

Only a few counts were recorded for this clone. The gene calls are TRBV4-1 and TRBJ1-2, with D maybe TRBD1 (6 bases). Deletions cut 2 bases from V and 4 bases from J, with 17 bases between. The CDR3 is 16 amino acids. The germline gives CDR1 MGHRA, CDR2 YSYEKL. CDR3 coding DNA: TGCGCCAGCAGCCAAAGTATCGGCAGGGGAGCCTATGGCTACACCTTC. This gives the protein CASSQSIGRGAYGYTF.

The rearrangement uses TRBV28 and TRBJ2-3; D remains unclear. The V end lost 6 bases, the J end lost 0 bases, and 10 bases lay between the germline ends. Per germline, CDR1 MDHEN and CDR2 SYDVKM. This CDR3 comprises 14 residues. The CDR3 bases are TGTGCCAGCAGCCCGCCCGGGAGCACAGATACGCAGTATTTT. Translation: CASSPPGSTDTQYF.

There are a few counts of this clone. The V gene is TRBV19, the J gene TRBJ2-2; 9 bases map to TRBD2. V lost 3 bases and J lost 3; bases outside the gene matches: 2. Germline-derived CDR1 and CDR2 are LNHDA and SQIVND (reference sequence). CDR3 length equals 15 residues. In nucleotides, the CDR3 is TGTGCCAGTAGTATGGGACTAGCCTACACCGGGGAGCTGTTTTTT. It encodes CASSMGLAYTGELFF.